The clone carrying this T cell receptor (beta chain) has just a few counts. Its antigen remains unidentified. As for time point: pre-treatment sample, taken before nivolumab and TIL therapy. Adults with stage 4 NSCLC were enrolled in a phase I trial. These data are taken from a study of TIL therapy for anti-PD-1-resistant metastatic lung cancer. About the research overall: Patients had a median age of nearly 55 years (range about 35-80). Points from the study as a whole: The baseline peripheral repertoire was partially replaced by infused TIL clonotypes that later decayed.

The V gene's germline CDR1 is SGHAT and CDR2 FQNNGV. The CDR3 is made up of 15 amino acids. V lost 7 bases to trimming and J lost 5 bases, with 20 bases between them. Sequencing used immunoSEQ v3. Sequencing depth was approximately 2 million read pairs for survey level, about 5-6 million for deep. Produced via immunoSEQ multiplex PCR; TCRdb's table is partial and in-frame only. The sample lists tens of thousands of clones; 74% were seen once. The sequence was obtained from a woman aged 25-80 years with non-small cell lung cancer. This chain connects TRBV11-2 to TRBJ2-5; weak D call: TRBD2 (5 bases). The specimen was blood, collected at baseline. The chain's CDR3 is CASMIRGLLGETQYF. CDR3 nucleotides: TGTGCCAGCATGATCCGCGGACTTCTGGGGGAGACCCAGTACTTC.